One and the same sample provided the 5 T cell receptor beta chains below, sequenced in a study of neurological immune-mediated disorders. Sample time point: longitudinal time-point 2. TCRdb used MiXCR to reprocess the 5' RACE reads, holding one entry per CDR3 protein. The repertoire includes some 60,000 distinct CDR3 sequences, less than 10% of them detected once, and around 12% sits in the top ten. Input material: PBMCs. These receptors all stem from a man aged 25-40 years in good health.

This clonotype has just a few counts. The chain carries TRBV7-9 and TRBJ2-3; weak D call: TRBD2 (6 bases). The CDR3 length is 14 residues. Germline-derived CDR1 and CDR2 are SEHNR and FQNEAQ (reference sequence). V lost 1 base, J lost 3 bases, and 8 bases lay in between. CDR3 region: CASSLVGLTDTQYF. The CDR3 nucleotides read TGTGCCAGCAGCTTAGTAGGACTAACAGATACGCAGTATTTT.

This clonotype was found many times. This sequence joins TRBV20-1 and TRBJ2-7; D perhaps matches TRBD1 (6 bases). The V and J ends lost 5 bases and 4 bases respectively, with 18 bases between them. Per the germline V gene, CDR1 is DFQATT and CDR2 is SNEGSKA (reference sequence). The CDR3 consists of 14 residues. CDR3 protein: CSASDRFGGYEQYF. As DNA, the CDR3 is TGCAGTGCTTCTGACAGGTTCGGAGGATACGAGCAGTACTTC.

This clonotype was seen repeatedly, ten times or more. The chain recombines TRBV20-1 with TRBJ2-7; 9 nucleotides align to TRBD2. This CDR3 region has 17 residues. Germline loops: CDR1 DFQATT, CDR2 SNEGSKA (reference sequence). Trimming cost V 2 bases and J 2 bases; bases outside gene matches: 13. In DNA, the CDR3 is TGCAGTGCTAGATTGATGGTAGCGGGAGACCTAACCTACGAGCAGTACTTC. This translates into CSARLMVAGDLTYEQYF.

This clonotype was recorded at least ten times. The chain recombines TRBV7-9 with TRBJ2-1; maybe TRBD1 (6 bases). V lost 5 bases and J lost 3, with 14 bases in between. The CDR3 spans 15 residues. The germline gives CDR1 SEHNR, CDR2 FQNEAQ (reference sequence). CDR3 bases: TGTGCCAGCAGCCTACCCAGGGGCAACTACAATGAGCAGTTCTTC. Its protein product is CASSLPRGNYNEQFF.

This clonotype has ten or more counts. The chain carries TRBV5-5 and TRBJ2-1; D not resolved. Germline CDR1 SGHKS, CDR2 YYEKEE (reference sequence). The V end was cut by 5 bases, the J end by 4 bases, with 19 bases between. CDR3 length equals 16 residues. The CDR3 sequence is CASSSTGRGAYNEQFF. The CDR3 DNA is TGTGCCAGCAGTTCCACGGGTCGCGGAGCGTACAATGAGCAGTTCTTC.